The 8 T cell receptor beta chains in this list originate from one sample, sequenced in a study of T cell repertoires in cytomegalovirus infection. TCRdb itself ran the reads through MiXCR, one entry per CDR3 protein. The table shows about 260,000 distinct CDR3 sequences, with around 15% occurring only once. The source material was PBMCs. Receptors originate from a human donor in good health (CMV status not recorded). Some clones in this sample may be carry-over from other donors' samples.

A few counts support this clonotype. The chain joins TRBV7-9 to TRBJ1-4; D might be TRBD1 (6 bases). Trimming left V 2 bases short and J 8 bases short, with 15 bases between. CDR1 is SEHNR and CDR2 is FQNEAQ in the germline V gene (reference sequence). The CDR3 has 15 residues. CDR3 sequence reads: CASSLYRGAQEKLFF. As DNA, the CDR3 is TGTGCCAGCAGCTTATACCGGGGGGCTCAGGAAAAACTGTTTTTT.

The V gene is TRBV29-1, the J gene TRBJ1-2; D ambiguous. Trimming removed 6 bases from V and 0 bases from J, with 8 bases in between. CDR1 is SQVTM and CDR2 is ANQGSEA in the germline V gene. The CDR3 has 12 residues. The CDR3 DNA reads TGCAGCGTGTTACACTCTAACTATGGCTACACCTTC. It codes for CSVLHSNYGYTF.

The gene calls are TRBV28 and TRBJ1-5, with 11 bases fitting TRBD1. V shed 8 bases and J 4 bases; nucleotides not matched to a gene: 4. CDR1 is MDHEN, CDR2 SYDVKM, per germline. The CDR3 runs to 14 residues. CDR3 in DNA: TGTGCCAGCGGGACAGGGGGAGTTAATCAGCCCCAGCATTTT. Translated, it gives CASGTGGVNQPQHF.

V gene TRBV28 combines with J gene TRBJ2-2; 8 nucleotides line up with TRBD2. J lost 4 bases, V lost 4 bases, and 5 bases had no gene match. The CDR3 is 15 amino acids. The germline V gene has CDR1 MDHEN and CDR2 SYDVKM. The CDR3 nucleotides are TGTGCCAGCAGTTGGGGACTAGTTAGCACCGGGGAGCTGTTTTTT. Its protein product is CASSWGLVSTGELFF.

This chain joins TRBV5-6 and TRBJ2-1, with D tentatively TRBD2 (5 bases). This CDR3 comprises 13 residues. V was pared by 3 bases and J by 9 bases, with 13 bases between. CDR1 SGHDT and CDR2 YYEEEE come from the germline V gene. The CDR3 here is CASSSPPSIEQFF. CDR3 nucleotide sequence: TGTGCCAGCAGCTCACCACCTAGCATTGAGCAGTTCTTC.

This clonotype was counted only a few times. The chain links TRBV4-2 to TRBJ2-5, with 9 bases that match TRBD1. CDR3 length equals 17 residues. Germline V lookup: CDR1 LGHNA, CDR2 YNFKEQ. With 0 bases clipped from V and 7 bases from J, the junction kept 12 bases outside the gene matches. The CDR3 here is CASSQERTGAWRGTQYF. DNA for the CDR3: TGTGCCAGCAGCCAAGAGAGGACAGGGGCGTGGAGGGGGACCCAGTACTTC.

This clonotype appeared many times. V and J are TRBV3-1 and TRBJ1-1; 7 nucleotides align to TRBD1. Germline CDR1 reads LGHDT; CDR2 reads YNNKEL (reference sequence). J lost 0 bases, V lost 4 bases, and 2 bases had no gene match. The CDR3 length is 14 residues. CDR3 nucleotides: TGTGCCAGCAGCCCGGACAGGATGAACACTGAAGCTTTCTTT. It yields the protein CASSPDRMNTEAFF.

This clonotype came up a few times. The chain couples TRBV4-2 to TRBJ1-1; D not certain. This CDR3 is built from 14 residues. Per the germline V gene, CDR1 is LGHNA and CDR2 is YNFKEQ. V was shortened by 4 bases and J by 1 base, with 10 bases between the two germline ends. The CDR3, as DNA: TGTGCCAGCAGCCGAAACAGTGCGAACACTGAAGCTTTCTTT. It codes for CASSRNSANTEAFF.